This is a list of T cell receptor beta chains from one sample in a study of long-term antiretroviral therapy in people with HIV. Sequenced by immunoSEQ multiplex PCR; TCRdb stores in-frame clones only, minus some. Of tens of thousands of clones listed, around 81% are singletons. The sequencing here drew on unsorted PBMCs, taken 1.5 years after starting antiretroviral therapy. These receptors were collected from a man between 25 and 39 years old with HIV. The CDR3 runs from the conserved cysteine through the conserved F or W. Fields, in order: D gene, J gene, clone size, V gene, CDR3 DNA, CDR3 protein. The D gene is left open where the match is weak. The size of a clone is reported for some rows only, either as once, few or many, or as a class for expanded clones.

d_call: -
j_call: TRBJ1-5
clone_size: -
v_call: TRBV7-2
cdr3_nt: TGTGCCAGCAGCTTAATCAGGGAAGCGGGCAATCAGCCCCAGCATTTT
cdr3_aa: CASSLIREAGNQPQHF

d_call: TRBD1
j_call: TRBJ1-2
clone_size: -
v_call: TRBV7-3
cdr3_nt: TGTGCCAGCAGCTTAAACAGGGGGGGTAACTATGGCTACACCTTC
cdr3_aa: CASSLNRGGNYGYTF

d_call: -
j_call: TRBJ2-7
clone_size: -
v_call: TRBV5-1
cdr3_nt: TGCGCCAGCAGCCCCCTTTCTGCGGTAGGGAACCCCTACGAGCAGTACTTC
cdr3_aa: CASSPLSAVGNPYEQYF

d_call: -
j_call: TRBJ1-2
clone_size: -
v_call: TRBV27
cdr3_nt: TGTGCCAGCAGTTTATCTGAGGGAAGGGGGTTCTATGGCTACACCTTC
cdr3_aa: CASSLSEGRGFYGYTF

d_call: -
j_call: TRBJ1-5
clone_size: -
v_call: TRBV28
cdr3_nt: TGTGCCAGCAAGGACAGCGGTAATCAGCCCCAGCATTTT
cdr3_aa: CASKDSGNQPQHF

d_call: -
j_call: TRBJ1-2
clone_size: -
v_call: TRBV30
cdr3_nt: TGTGCCTGGAGCCCCGGGACAACGCGATATGGCTACACCTTC
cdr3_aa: CAWSPGTTRYGYTF

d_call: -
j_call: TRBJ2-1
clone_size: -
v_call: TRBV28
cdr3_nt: TGTGCCAGCAGGTGGGGGCCCTACAATGAGCAGTTCTTC
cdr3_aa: CASRWGPYNEQFF

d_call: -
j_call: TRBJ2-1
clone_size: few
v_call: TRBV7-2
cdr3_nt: TGTGCCAGCAGCGTGGAGGGGGGGTACTACAATGAGCAGTTCTTC
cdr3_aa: CASSVEGGYYNEQFF

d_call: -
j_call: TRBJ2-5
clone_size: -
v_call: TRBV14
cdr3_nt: TGTGCCAGCAGCCAAGTCAGGGAGGCCCACCAAGAGACCCAGTACTTC
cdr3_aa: CASSQVREAHQETQYF

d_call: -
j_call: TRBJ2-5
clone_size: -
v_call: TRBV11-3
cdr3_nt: TGTGCCAGCAGCTTAGATAGGAGCCAGACCCAGTACTTC
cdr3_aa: CASSLDRSQTQYF

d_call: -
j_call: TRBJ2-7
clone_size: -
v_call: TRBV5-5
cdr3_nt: TGTGCCAGCAGCTTGAGGAGGTCTTTTAGCCCTTACGAGCAGTACTTC
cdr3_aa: CASSLRRSFSPYEQYF

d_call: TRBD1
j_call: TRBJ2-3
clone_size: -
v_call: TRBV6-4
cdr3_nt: TGTGCCAGCAGCGGAACAGGGGGCACAGATACGCAGTATTTT
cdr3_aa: CASSGTGGTDTQYF

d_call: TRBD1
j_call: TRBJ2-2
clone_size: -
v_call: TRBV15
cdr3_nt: TGTGCCACCAGCAGAGACCGACAGGGGACCACCGGGGAGCTGTTTTTT
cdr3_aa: CATSRDRQGTTGELFF

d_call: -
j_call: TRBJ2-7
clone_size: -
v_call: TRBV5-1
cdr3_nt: TGCGCCAGCAACCAGGGGACATCTTTAGCCTACGAGCAGTACTTC
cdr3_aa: CASNQGTSLAYEQYF

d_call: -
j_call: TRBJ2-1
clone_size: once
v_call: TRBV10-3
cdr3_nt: TGTGCCATCAGTGATGACCCTTATCACTACAATGAGCAGTTCTTC
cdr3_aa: CAISDDPYHYNEQFF

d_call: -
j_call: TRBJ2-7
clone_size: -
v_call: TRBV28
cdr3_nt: TGTGCCACCTCCTGGGGGGCTAGTTTGGGCGAGCAGTACTTC
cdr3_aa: CATSWGASLGEQYF

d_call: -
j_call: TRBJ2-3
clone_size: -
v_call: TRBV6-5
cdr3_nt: TGTGCCAGCAGTCCGATGGTGTGGGATACGCAGTATTTT
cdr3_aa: CASSPMVWDTQYF

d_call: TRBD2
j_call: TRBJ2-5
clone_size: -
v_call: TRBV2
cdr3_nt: TGTGCCAGCAGCTCCGGGACTAGCGGGGGGACCCAGTACTTC
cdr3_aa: CASSSGTSGGTQYF

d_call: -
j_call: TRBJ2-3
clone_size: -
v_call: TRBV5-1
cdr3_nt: TGCGCCAGCAGCCATCAGTCGGTGAGGACAGATACGCAGTATTTT
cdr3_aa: CASSHQSVRTDTQYF

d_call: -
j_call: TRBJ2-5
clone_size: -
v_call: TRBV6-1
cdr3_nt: TGTGCCAGCAGCGCAAACCGGGACCTGGGGGCCCAGTACTTC
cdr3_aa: CASSANRDLGAQYF

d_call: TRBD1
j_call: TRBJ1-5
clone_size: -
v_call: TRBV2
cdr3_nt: TGTGCCAGCAACCCAGGGACAGGGGGCTACTCGCCCCAGCATTTT
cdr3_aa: CASNPGTGGYSPQHF

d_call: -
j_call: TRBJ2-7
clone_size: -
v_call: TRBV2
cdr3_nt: TGTGCCAGCAGCGTGGAGCAGGGTCTTAGGTACGAGCAGTACTTC
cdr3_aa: CASSVEQGLRYEQYF

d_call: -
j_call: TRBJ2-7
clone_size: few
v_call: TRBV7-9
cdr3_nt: TGTGCCAGCAGCGATTCTGCTCAGCTTTATTCCTACGAGCAGTACTTC
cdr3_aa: CASSDSAQLYSYEQYF

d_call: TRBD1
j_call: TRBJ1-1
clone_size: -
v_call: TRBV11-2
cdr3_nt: TGTGCCAGTGCCGCGGGACAGATGAACACTGAAGCTTTCTTT
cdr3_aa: CASAAGQMNTEAFF

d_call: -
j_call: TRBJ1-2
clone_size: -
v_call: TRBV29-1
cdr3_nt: TGCAGCGTTGTCTCGGCTAACTATGGCTACACCTTC
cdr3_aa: CSVVSANYGYTF

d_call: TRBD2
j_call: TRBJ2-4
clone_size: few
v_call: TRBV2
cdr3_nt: TGTGCCAGCAGAGCGGGGGCGGGAAATAAAGCCAAAAACATTCAGTACTTC
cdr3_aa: CASRAGAGNKAKNIQYF

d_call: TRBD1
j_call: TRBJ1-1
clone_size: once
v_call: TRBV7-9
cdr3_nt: TGTGCCAGCAGCCCCTATGGGGACAGGGTGGCGAGGACTGAAGCTTTCTTT
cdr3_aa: CASSPYGDRVARTEAFF

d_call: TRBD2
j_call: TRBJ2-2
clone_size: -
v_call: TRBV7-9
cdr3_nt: TGTGCCAGCAGCCCCTATAGCGGGGGGGATAAGACCGGGGAGCTGTTTTTT
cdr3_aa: CASSPYSGGDKTGELFF

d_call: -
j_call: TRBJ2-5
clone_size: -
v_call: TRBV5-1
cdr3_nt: TGCGCCAGCAGCTCGGAGGGTGACAGAGACCAAGAGACCCAGTACTTC
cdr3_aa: CASSSEGDRDQETQYF

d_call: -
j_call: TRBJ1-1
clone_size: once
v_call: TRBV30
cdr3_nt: TGTGCCTGGAGTGTAACGCTGGGAGGGGACATGAACACTGAAGCTTTCTTT
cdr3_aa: CAWSVTLGGDMNTEAFF

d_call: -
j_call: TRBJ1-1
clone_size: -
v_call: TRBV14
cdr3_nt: TGTGCCAGCAGCCAAGGGACAGAAGCTTTCTTT
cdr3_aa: CASSQGTEAFF

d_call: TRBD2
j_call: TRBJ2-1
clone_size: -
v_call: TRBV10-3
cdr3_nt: TGTGCCATCAGTAGGCGGATGAAATTGTCGACGGGACTAGCGTACAATGAGCAGTTCTTC
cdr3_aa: CAISRRMKLSTGLAYNEQFF

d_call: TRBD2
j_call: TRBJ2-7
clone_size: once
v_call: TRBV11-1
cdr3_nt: TGTGCCAGCAGCCACGACGGGGGGGACTACGAGCAGTACTTC
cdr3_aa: CASSHDGGDYEQYF

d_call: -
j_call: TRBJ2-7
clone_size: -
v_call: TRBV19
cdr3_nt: TGTGCCAGTAGTATGGTCGGCAGGCAGGGCGACGAGCAGTACTTC
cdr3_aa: CASSMVGRQGDEQYF

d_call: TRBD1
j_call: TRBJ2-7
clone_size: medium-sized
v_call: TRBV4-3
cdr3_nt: TGCGCCAGCAGCCAAGATATCCCGGACAGGGGCTACGAGCAGTACTTC
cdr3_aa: CASSQDIPDRGYEQYF

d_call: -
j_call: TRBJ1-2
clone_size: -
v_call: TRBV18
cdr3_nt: TGTGCCAGCTCACCAGATCGGACAGAACTCTATGGCTACACCTTC
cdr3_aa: CASSPDRTELYGYTF

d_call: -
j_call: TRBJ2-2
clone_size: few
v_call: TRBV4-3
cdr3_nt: TGCGCCAGCAGCCAACGGAGGCGACAGGCCACCGGGGAGCTGTTTTTT
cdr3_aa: CASSQRRRQATGELFF

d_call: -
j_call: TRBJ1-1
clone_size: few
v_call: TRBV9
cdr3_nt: TGTGCCAGCAGCGTAGGGCGGGAGAACACTGAAGCTTTCTTT
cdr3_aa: CASSVGRENTEAFF

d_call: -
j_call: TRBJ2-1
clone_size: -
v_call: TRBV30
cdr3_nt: TGTGCCTGGAGTGACGAAGGCTACAATGAGCAGTTCTTC
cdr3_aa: CAWSDEGYNEQFF

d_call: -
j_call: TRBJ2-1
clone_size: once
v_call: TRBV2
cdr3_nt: TGTGCCAGCATTCGGGACTCGGGTCGTCGGCAGTTCTTC
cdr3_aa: CASIRDSGRRQFF

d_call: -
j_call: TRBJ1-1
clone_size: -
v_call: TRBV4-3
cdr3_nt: TGCGCCAGCAGCCAAGTTGGGCGAACGGCTGAAGCTTTCTTT
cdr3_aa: CASSQVGRTAEAFF

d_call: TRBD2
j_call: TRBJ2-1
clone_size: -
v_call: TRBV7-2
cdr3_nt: TGTGCCAGCAGCTTAGATGGGACTAGCGGGTCGAATGAGCAGTTCTTC
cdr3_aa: CASSLDGTSGSNEQFF

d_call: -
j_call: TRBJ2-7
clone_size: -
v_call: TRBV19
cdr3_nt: TGTGCCAGTAGTATGTCAACATTTCTACGATTAGGGTACTTC
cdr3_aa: CASSMSTFLRLGYF

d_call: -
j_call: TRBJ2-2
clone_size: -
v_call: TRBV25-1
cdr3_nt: TGTGCCAGCAGTGAATGGCGAGGGGCGAACACCGGGGAGCTGTTTTTT
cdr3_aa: CASSEWRGANTGELFF

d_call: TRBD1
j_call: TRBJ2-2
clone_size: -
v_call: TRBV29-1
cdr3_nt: TGCAGCGGAACAGGGGACGGAGTCGGGGAGCTGTTTTTT
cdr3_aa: CSGTGDGVGELFF

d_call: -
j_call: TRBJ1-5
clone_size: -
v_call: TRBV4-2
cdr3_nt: TGTGCCAGCCGTGGACAGCCCAATCAGCCCCAGCATTTT
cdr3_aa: CASRGQPNQPQHF

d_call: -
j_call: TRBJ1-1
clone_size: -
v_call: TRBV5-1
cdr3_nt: TGCGCCAGCAGCTATGACAGCGTCCCCCACACTGAAGCTTTCTTT
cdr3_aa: CASSYDSVPHTEAFF

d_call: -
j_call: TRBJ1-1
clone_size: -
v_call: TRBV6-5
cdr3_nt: TGTGCCACCATCCAACGGGTGGAGGGCACTGAAGCTTTCTTT
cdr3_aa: CATIQRVEGTEAFF